This entry concerns a single T cell receptor (beta chain). As yet, its antigen is unknown. The data were taken from a study of OX40 agonist ivuxolimab in advanced cancers. In the study overall: With ivuxolimab, an agonistic anti-OX40 (CD134) antibody, patients were treated.

The germline CDR1 and CDR2 sequences are ENHRY and SYGVKD. V lost 4 bases and J lost 0; bases outside the gene matches: 4. The CDR3 is made up of 16 amino acids. Findings and limits, study-wide: The antigen specificity of the peripheral T cells (those that were expanded) was not determined.

Sequencing used immunoSEQ multiplex PCR; TCRdb keeps in-frame clones, though not all of them. Of about 60,000 clones listed, about 87% were seen once; the top ten hold under 2.5%. The sequence came from an adult with an advanced solid tumor such as melanoma, head and neck, liver or kidney cancer. The chain has TRBV10-3 and TRBJ2-2; 8 positions agree with TRBD2. The sample was CD4+ or CD8+ T cells sorted from blood, taken in a trial of the OX40 agonist ivuxolimab. This chain's CDR3 is CAISVGLDTNTGELFF. CDR3 sequence (DNA): TGTGCCATCAGTGTGGGACTAGACACGAACACCGGGGAGCTGTTTTTT.